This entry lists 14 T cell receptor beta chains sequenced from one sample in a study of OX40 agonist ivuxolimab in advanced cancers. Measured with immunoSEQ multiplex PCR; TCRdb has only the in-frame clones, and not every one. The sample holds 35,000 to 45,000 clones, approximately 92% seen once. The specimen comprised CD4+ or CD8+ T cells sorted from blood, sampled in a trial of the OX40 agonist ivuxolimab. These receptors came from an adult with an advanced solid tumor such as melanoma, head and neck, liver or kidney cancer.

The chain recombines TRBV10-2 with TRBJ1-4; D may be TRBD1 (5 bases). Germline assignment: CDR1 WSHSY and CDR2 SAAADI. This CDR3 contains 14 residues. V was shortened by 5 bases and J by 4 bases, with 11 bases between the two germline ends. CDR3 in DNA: TGCGCCAGCAGTACGGGCCAGGGTAATGAAAAACTGTTTTTT. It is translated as CASSTGQGNEKLFF.

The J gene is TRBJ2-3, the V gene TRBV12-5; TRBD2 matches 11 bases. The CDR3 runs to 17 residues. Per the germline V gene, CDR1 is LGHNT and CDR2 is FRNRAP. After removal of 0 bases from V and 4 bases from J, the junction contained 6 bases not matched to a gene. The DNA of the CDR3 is TGTGCTAGTGGTTTGGTACTGGGGACTAGCGGCCCAGATACGCAGTATTTT. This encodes CASGLVLGTSGPDTQYF.

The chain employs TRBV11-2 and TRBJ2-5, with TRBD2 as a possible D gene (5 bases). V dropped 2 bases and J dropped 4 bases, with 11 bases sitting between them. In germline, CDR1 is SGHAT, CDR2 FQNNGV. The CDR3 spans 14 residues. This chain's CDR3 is CASSLWETSETQYF. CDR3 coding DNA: TGTGCCAGCAGCTTATGGGAGACCTCAGAGACCCAGTACTTC.

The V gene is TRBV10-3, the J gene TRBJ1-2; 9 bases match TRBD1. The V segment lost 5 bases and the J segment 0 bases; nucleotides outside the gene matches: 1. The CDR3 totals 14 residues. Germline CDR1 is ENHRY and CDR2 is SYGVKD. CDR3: CAISRDRANYGYTF. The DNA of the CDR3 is TGTGCCATCAGTCGGGACAGGGCTAACTATGGCTACACCTTC.

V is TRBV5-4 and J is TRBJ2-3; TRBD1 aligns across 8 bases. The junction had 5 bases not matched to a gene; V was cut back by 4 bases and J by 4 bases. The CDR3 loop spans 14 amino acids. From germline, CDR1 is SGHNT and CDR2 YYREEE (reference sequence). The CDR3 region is CASSKGQVSDTQYF. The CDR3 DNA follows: TGTGCCAGCAGCAAGGGACAGGTCTCAGATACGCAGTATTTT. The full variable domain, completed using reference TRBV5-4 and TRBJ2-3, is ETGVTQSPTHLIKTRGQQVTLRCSSQSGHNTVSWYQQALGQGPQFIFQYYREEENGRGNFPPRFSGLQFPNYSSELNVNALELDDSALYLCASSKGQVSDTQYFGPGTRLTVL.

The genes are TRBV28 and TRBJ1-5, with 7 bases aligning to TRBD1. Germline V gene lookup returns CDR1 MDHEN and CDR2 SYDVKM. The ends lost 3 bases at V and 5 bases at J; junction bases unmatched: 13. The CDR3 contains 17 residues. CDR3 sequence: CASSFAGTAVADQPQHF. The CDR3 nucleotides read TGTGCCAGCAGTTTCGCAGGGACAGCGGTGGCCGATCAGCCCCAGCATTTT.

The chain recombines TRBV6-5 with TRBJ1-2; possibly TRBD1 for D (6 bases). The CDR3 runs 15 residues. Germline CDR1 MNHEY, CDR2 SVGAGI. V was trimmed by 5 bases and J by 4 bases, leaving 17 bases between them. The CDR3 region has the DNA TGTGCCAGCAGTAAACTAATACAGGGTACCTATGGCTACACCTTC. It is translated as CASSKLIQGTYGYTF.

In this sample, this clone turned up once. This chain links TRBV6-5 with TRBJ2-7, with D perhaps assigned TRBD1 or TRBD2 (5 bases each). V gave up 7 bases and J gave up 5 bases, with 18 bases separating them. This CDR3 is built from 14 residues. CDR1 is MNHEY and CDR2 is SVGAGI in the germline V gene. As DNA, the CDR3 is TGTGCCAGCAAGTCGGACTGGAAAGGGGACGAGCAGTACTTC. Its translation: CASKSDWKGDEQYF.

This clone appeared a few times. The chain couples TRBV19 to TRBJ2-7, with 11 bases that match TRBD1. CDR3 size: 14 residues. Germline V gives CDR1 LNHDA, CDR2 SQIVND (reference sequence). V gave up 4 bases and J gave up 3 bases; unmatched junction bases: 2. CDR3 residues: CASSSGTGGYEQYF. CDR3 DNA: TGTGCCAGTAGTAGTGGGACAGGGGGCTACGAGCAGTACTTC.

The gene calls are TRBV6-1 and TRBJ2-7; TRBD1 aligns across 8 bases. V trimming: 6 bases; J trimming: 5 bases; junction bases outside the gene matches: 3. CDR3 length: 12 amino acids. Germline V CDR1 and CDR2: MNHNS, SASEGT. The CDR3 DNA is TGTGCCAGCAGGACAGGGGTGGACGAGCAGTACTTC. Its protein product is CASRTGVDEQYF.

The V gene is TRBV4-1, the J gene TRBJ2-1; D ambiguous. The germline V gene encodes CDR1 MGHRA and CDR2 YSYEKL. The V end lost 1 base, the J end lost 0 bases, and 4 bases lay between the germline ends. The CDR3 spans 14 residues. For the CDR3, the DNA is TGCGCCAGCAGCCAAGGGAACTCCTACAATGAGCAGTTCTTC. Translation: CASSQGNSYNEQFF.

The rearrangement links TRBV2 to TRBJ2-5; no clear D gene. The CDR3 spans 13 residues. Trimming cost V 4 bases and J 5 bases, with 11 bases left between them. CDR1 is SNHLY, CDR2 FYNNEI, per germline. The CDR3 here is CASSVETYETQYF. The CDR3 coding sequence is TGTGCCAGCAGTGTGGAGACATACGAGACCCAGTACTTC.

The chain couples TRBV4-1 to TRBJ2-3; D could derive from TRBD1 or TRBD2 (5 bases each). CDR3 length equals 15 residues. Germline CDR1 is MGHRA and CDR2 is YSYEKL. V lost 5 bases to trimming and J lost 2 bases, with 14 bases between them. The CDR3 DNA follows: TGCGCCAGCAGCTCCCGACCGGGGACCACAGATACGCAGTATTTT. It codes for CASSSRPGTTDTQYF.

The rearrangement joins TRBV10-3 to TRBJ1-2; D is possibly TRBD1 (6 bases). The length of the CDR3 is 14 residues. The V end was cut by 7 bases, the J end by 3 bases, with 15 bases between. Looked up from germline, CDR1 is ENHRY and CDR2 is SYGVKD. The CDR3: CAITETGRDYGYTF. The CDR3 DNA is TGTGCCATCACCGAGACAGGCAGGGACTATGGCTACACCTTC.